The following is a TCR beta chain sequence with its context. This sample includes further DNA sequences coding for the same CDR3. The data are from a study of blood T cell repertoires in COVID-19. V was clipped by 4 bases and J by 2 bases, with 8 bases between them. CDR1 KGHSH and CDR2 LQKENI come from the germline V gene. The CDR3 spans 13 residues. Recovered status applied to Cohort 3 donors who had two consecutive negative PCRs. It also applied to those with clearance or with symptom resolution. TCRdb's table, derived via immunoSEQ multiplex PCR, lists solely in-frame clones and lacks some. The sample lists about 480,000 clones, approximately 88% occurring once.

What was sequenced was PBMCs or T cells enriched from blood (not recorded which). The chain carries TRBV18 and TRBJ1-1; D may be TRBD1 (6 bases). The sequence was collected from a woman in her 40s who had recovered from COVID-19. The CDR3 nucleotides are TGTGCCAGCTCACTACAGGGAAACACTGAAGCTTTCTTT. It codes for CASSLQGNTEAFF. The full variable domain, rest sourced from reference TRBV18 and TRBJ1-1, is NAGVMQNPRHLVRRRGQEARLRCSPMKGHSHVYWYRQLPEEGLKFMVYLQKENIIDESGMPKERFSAEFPKEGPSILRIQQVVRGDSAAYFCASSLQGNTEAFFGQGTRLTVV.